These 10 T cell receptor beta chains originate from one sample sequenced in a study of a mutant IDH1 vaccine in newly diagnosed glioma. Produced via immunoSEQ multiplex PCR; TCRdb's table is partial and in-frame only. The sample has about 130,000 clones; around 77% are singletons. Time point: week 11, during vaccination. A 20-mer mutant IDH1 peptide at 300 ug was injected subcutaneously with topical imiquimod. These receptors are not linked to any known antigen. The sequenced sample was PBMCs, obtained from a glioma patient whose treatment included an IDH1 peptide vaccine. These receptor sequences come from a man aged 35 to 55 with glioma.

This chain connects TRBV5-1 to TRBJ1-5, with D perhaps matching TRBD1 (6 bases). CDR3 size: 14 residues. With 4 bases removed from V and 5 bases from J, the gap between germline ends came to 13 bases. Germline V CDR1 and CDR2: SGHRS, YFSETQ. The CDR3 DNA reads as TGCGCCAGCAGCCTCAGGGGTTCGGATCAGCCCCAGCATTTT. Protein: CASSLRGSDQPQHF.

The chain is built from TRBV6-5 and TRBJ1-6; 7 bases are shared with TRBD1. The CDR3 consists of 15 residues. Per the germline V gene, CDR1 is MNHEY and CDR2 is SVGAGI. With V trimmed by 4 bases and J by 5 bases, 5 bases remained unmatched. The CDR3 DNA follows: TGTGCCAGCAGTTGGGGACAGCCCAATAATTCACCCCTCCACTTT. This translates into CASSWGQPNNSPLHF.

The rearrangement uses TRBV5-5 and TRBJ1-4, with D perhaps matching TRBD1 (6 bases). The germline CDR1 and CDR2 sequences are SGHKS and YYEKEE (reference sequence). Trimming removed 2 bases from V and 4 bases from J, with 12 bases in between. The CDR3 covers 15 residues. The CDR3 nucleotides are TGTGCCAGCAGCTTTGAGACAGGCGGTAATGAAAAACTGTTTTTT. Protein product: CASSFETGGNEKLFF.

The V call is TRBV6-6, the J call TRBJ1-3; 7 bases fit TRBD1. The V and J ends lost 6 bases and 4 bases, in that order; junction bases with no gene match: 12. Germline lookup yields CDR1 MNHNY and CDR2 SVGAGI (reference sequence). The CDR3 has 16 amino acids. This CDR3 is CASRPPTGSEGNTIYF. The CDR3 region has the DNA TGTGCCAGCAGACCCCCGACAGGGTCGGAGGGAAACACCATATATTTT.

The genes are TRBV7-2 and TRBJ2-7, with TRBD1 identical over 7 bases. Unmatched junction bases numbered 6, after V lost 4 bases and J lost 3 bases. Germline CDR1 SGHTA, CDR2 FQGNSA. This CDR3 contains 14 residues. CDR3 amino acids: CASSSDRDLYEQYF. The CDR3 region has the DNA TGTGCCAGCAGCTCCGACAGGGATCTCTACGAGCAGTACTTC.

The chain carries TRBV27 and TRBJ1-5; unclear D gene. V was trimmed by 8 bases and J by 6 bases, leaving 17 bases between them. Looked up from germline, CDR1 is MNHEY and CDR2 is SMNVEV (reference sequence). The CDR3 totals 14 residues. CDR3 loop: CASGPLAYGQPQHF. CDR3 DNA sequence: TGTGCCAGCGGACCATTGGCATACGGTCAGCCCCAGCATTTT.

A single count supports this clone. The genes are TRBV11-2 and TRBJ1-1; D is unclear. The CDR3 covers 14 residues. The V and J ends lost 3 bases and 1 base respectively, with 9 bases between them. Germline assignment: CDR1 SGHAT and CDR2 FQNNGV. The chain's CDR3 is CASSFGLGNTEAFF. The CDR3 nucleotides read TGTGCCAGCAGCTTCGGACTGGGGAACACTGAAGCTTTCTTT.

This clone appeared a few times. The chain combines TRBV5-8 with TRBJ2-1; 8 nucleotides match TRBD1. Trimming at V came to 6 bases and at J to 2 bases, leaving 7 bases not matched to a gene. CDR1 is SGHTS and CDR2 is YDEGEE in the germline V gene. This CDR3 is 15 amino acids long. The CDR3 DNA is TGTGCCAGCACCGGACAGGGTTTTACCTACAATGAGCAGTTCTTC. Its translation is CASTGQGFTYNEQFF. Supplemented by reference TRBV5-8 and TRBJ2-1, the full variable domain reads EAGVTQSPTHLIKTRGQQATLRCSPISGHTSVYWYQQALGLGLQFLLWYDEGEERNRGNFPPRFSGRQFPNYSSELNVNALELEDSALYLCASTGQGFTYNEQFFGPGTRLTVL.

DNA for the CDR3: TGTGCCACCAGCGCCTCCCGAGACAGCCGCGCCGGGGAGCTGTTTTTT. Protein product: CATSASRDSRAGELFF. The V gene is TRBV15, the J gene TRBJ2-2; TRBD1 might be the D (5 bases). Per germline, CDR1 LNHNV and CDR2 YYDKDF (reference sequence). CDR3 size: 16 residues. V shed 5 bases and J shed 6 bases, with 19 bases lying between them.

In DNA form, the CDR3 reads TGTGCCAGTAGTATGACGGACTACGAGCAGTACTTC. Protein sequence: CASSMTDYEQYF. V is TRBV19 and J is TRBJ2-7; D gene ambiguous. CDR1 LNHDA and CDR2 SQIVND come from the germline V gene (reference sequence). The CDR3 has 12 amino acids. V lost 3 bases and J lost 3, with 6 bases in between.